This T cell receptor (beta chain) was sequenced in a study of CD8+ T cells in alopecia areata. Study in general: Tofacitinib continued for 6 to 18 months and was then withheld for 6 months. General study points: Sequencing of scalp samples also captures resident alphabeta T cells of normal skin.

Those with alopecia areata gave lesional scalp punch biopsies and peripheral blood. CD4+ and CD8+ T cells were sorted from PBMCs. TCR sequencing used cDNA made by reverse transcription of extracted RNA. The repertoire was sequenced with immunoSEQ multiplex PCR; TCRdb's copy has only in-frame clones and lacks some. Among 150,000 to 200,000 clones listed, 59% were seen once. This clone was counted a few times. Its matching antigen is unknown. V lost 5 bases to trimming and J lost 4 bases, with 11 bases between them. CDR1 and CDR2 (germline): MGHDK, SYGVNS. The CDR3 extends over 13 amino acids. The receptor was derived from a human donor with alopecia areata. Sequencing used CD4+ T cells sorted from blood, obtained at week 0. The V call is TRBV25-1, the J call TRBJ1-1; D call uncertain. The CDR3 sequence: CASSRLGITEAFF. CDR3 DNA: TGTGCCAGCAGTAGACTGGGGATCACTGAAGCTTTCTTT.